This T cell receptor beta chain was sequenced in a study of regulatory T cells in long-lasting Graves disease. General study points: The researchers studied only peripheral blood, not thyroid tissue.

Time point described: persistent/refractory GD, antithyroid drugs over 5 years with positive TRAb. PBMC RNA was the source of the TCR library. The TCR beta library used iRepertoire HTBI primers with Arm-PCR amplification of CDR3. TCRdb reprocessed the multiplex PCR reads with MiXCR, giving one entry per CDR3 protein. The table lists fewer than 400,000 distinct CDR3 sequences, roughly 20% of them singletons. This CDR3 is built from 14 residues. Germline lookup yields CDR1 DFQATT and CDR2 SNEGSKA (reference sequence). The germline V and J ends were trimmed by 4 bases and 5 bases, with 17 bases remaining between them. This clonotype has more than one count but fewer than ten. The antigen is not known.

Sequences were derived from peripheral blood mononuclear cells (PBMCs), sampled when the disease was refractory, from a patient treated with antithyroid drugs. This receptor was identified in a female donor with Graves disease. The chain uses TRBV20-1 and TRBJ2-5; D call uncertain. CDR3 sequence: CSAKEFRLQETQYF. The CDR3 region has the DNA TGCAGTGCTAAAGAGTTCCGGTTGCAGGAGACCCAGTACTTC.